The following is a T cell receptor beta chain sequence with its context. What it binds is not known. At one boundary the junction diverges from the germline segment, which might be a read error. This specimen belongs to a study of Graves' ophthalmopathy and Graves' hyperthyroidism. General study results and limits: Thyroid clonotypes that were expanded above 0.001 frequency mostly also appeared in blood.

Investigators amplified TCR beta CDR3 regions from RNA transcripts. Second-round multiplex PCR came after first-round RT-PCR with HTBI primers. One entry per CDR3 protein results from TCRdb running MiXCR on the multiplex PCR reads. The sample carries about 1.2 million distinct CDR3 sequences, less than 45% recorded once. The germline gives CDR1 SGHTA, CDR2 FQGNSA. This CDR3 has 12 amino acids. This TCR came from an adult man with Graves' hyperthyroidism. The V and J genes are TRBV7-2 and TRBJ2-7, with D possibly matching TRBD2 (5 bases). The sample consisted of peripheral blood or thyroid tissue (not recorded which). The CDR3 is CANSSPGYEQYF. The CDR3 region has the DNA TGTGCCAACAGCTCCCCGGGGTACGAGCAGTACTTC.